A selection of T cell receptor beta chains follows, all from one sample in a study of cytomegalovirus exposure and HLA in healthy donors. Only in-frame clones appear in the TCRdb table, and some are missing; sequencing was by immunoSEQ multiplex PCR. The sample has about 140,000 clones, approximately 72% seen once. Sequences were obtained from PBMCs. Receptors were obtained from a woman in her fifties or sixties in good health and CMV-seronegative. The CDR3 runs from the conserved cysteine through the conserved F or W. Each record gives: CDR3 length, V gene, J gene, D gene, clone size, CDR3 protein, CDR3 DNA. A D gene is named only where the DNA matches it firmly. Clone size, where shown, is once, few, many, or a class for clones that have expanded.

15,TRBV5-1,TRBJ2-1,TRBD1,.,CASSPGQGARSPKFF,TGCGCCAGTAGCCCGGGACAGGGGGCCCGAAGCCCGAAGTTCTTC
14,TRBV13,TRBJ2-7,TRBD1,.,CASSPGQGVYEQYF,TGTGCCAGCAGCCCGGGACAGGGGGTATACGAGCAGTACTTC
16,TRBV4-3,TRBJ1-2,.,.,CASSQSQGGLGYGYTF,TGCGCCAGCAGCCAATCCCAGGGAGGGCTTGGGTATGGCTACACCTTC
13,TRBV10-3,TRBJ1-2,.,.,CAISEGGSYGYTF,TGTGCCATCAGCGAAGGGGGTAGCTATGGCTACACCTTC
13,TRBV7-2,TRBJ2-5,.,.,CASSSTLQETQYF,TGTGCCAGCAGCTCGACACTCCAAGAGACCCAGTACTTC
16,TRBV6-4,TRBJ2-7,TRBD2,.,CASSVRLAGVCHEQYF,TGTGCCAGCAGTGTCCGACTAGCGGGAGTTTGCCACGAGCAGTACTTC
17,TRBV4-2,TRBJ2-5,TRBD1,.,CASSQVDPGGLGETQYF,TGTGCCAGCAGCCAAGTGGACCCAGGGGGCTTAGGAGAGACCCAGTACTTC
14,TRBV6-5,TRBJ2-5,TRBD1,.,CASRPGTVQETQYF,TGTGCCAGCAGACCCGGGACAGTCCAAGAGACCCAGTACTTC
14,TRBV25-1,TRBJ1-4,TRBD1,.,CASSELGQGGKLFF,TGTGCCAGCAGTGAGCTGGGACAGGGAGGAAAACTGTTTTTT
16,TRBV9,TRBJ2-5,TRBD2,.,CASSPEGTRLGETQYF,TGTGCCAGCAGCCCAGAGGGGACTAGGCTCGGAGAGACCCAGTACTTC
15,TRBV7-3,TRBJ2-3,TRBD2,few,CASSPQGLAGDTQYF,TGTGCCAGCAGCCCTCAAGGACTAGCGGGAGATACGCAGTATTTT
13,TRBV5-4,TRBJ1-1,.,once,CASSARGGTEAFF,TGTGCCAGCAGCGCGAGGGGGGGCACTGAAGCTTTCTTT
15,TRBV7-6,TRBJ2-5,.,.,CASSLGLGYQETQYF,TGTGCCAGCAGCTTAGGCCTGGGCTACCAAGAGACCCAGTACTTC
13,TRBV9,TRBJ1-5,.,.,CASSVDTNQPQHF,TGTGCCAGCAGCGTGGACACAAACCAGCCCCAGCATTTT
14,TRBV7-2,TRBJ2-5,TRBD1,.,CASSRDRAQETQYF,TGTGCCAGCAGCCGGGACAGGGCTCAAGAGACCCAGTACTTC
14,TRBV1,TRBJ2-2,.,.,CTSSHLVTTGELFF,TGCACCAGCAGCCATCTCGTCACAACCGGGGAGCTGTTTTTT
15,TRBV28,TRBJ1-2,TRBD1,.,CASRRVGQGSYGYTF,TGTGCCAGCAGGCGTGTAGGACAGGGGTCCTATGGCTACACCTTC
16,TRBV5-4,TRBJ1-1,.,.,CASSLGPLQGNTEAFF,TGTGCCAGCAGCTTGGGCCCTCTACAGGGGAACACTGAAGCTTTCTTT
13,TRBV5-1,TRBJ1-4,.,.,CASSLQGNEKLFF,TGCGCCAGCAGCTTGCAGGGTAATGAAAAACTGTTTTTT
12,TRBV7-2,TRBJ2-7,TRBD1,few,CASSSGQGQQYF,TGTGCCAGCAGCTCCGGACAGGGACAGCAGTACTTC
14,TRBV27,TRBJ2-7,TRBD2,once,CASRRLAGVYEQYF,TGTGCCAGCAGGCGACTAGCGGGGGTCTACGAGCAGTACTTC
14,TRBV21-1,TRBJ1-2,.,few,CASSSRGPYYGYTF,TGTGCCAGCAGCTCCAGGGGGCCTTACTATGGCTACACCTTC
15,TRBV6-1,TRBJ2-4,TRBD2,.,CASSESTSGTNIQYF,TGTGCCAGCAGTGAATCGACTAGCGGAACCAACATTCAGTACTTC
13,TRBV12-5,TRBJ2-1,TRBD1,.,CASGKQGYNEQFF,TGTGCTAGTGGAAAACAGGGGTACAATGAGCAGTTCTTC
14,TRBV2,TRBJ1-1,.,few,CASSGPRQGTEAFF,TGTGCCAGCAGTGGTCCCAGGCAGGGCACTGAAGCTTTCTTT
13,TRBV27,TRBJ2-7,.,.,CASSSGIEYEQYF,TGTGCCAGCAGTTCAGGGATTGAATACGAGCAGTACTTC
16,TRBV6-5,TRBJ1-3,TRBD1,.,CASSYSGTGVGNTIYF,TGTGCCAGCAGTTACTCGGGGACAGGGGTCGGAAACACCATATATTTT
16,TRBV4-1,TRBJ1-3,.,.,CASSHNGRGSGNTIYF,TGCGCCAGCAGTCATAATGGACGGGGCTCTGGAAACACCATATATTTT
14,TRBV4-3,TRBJ1-2,.,.,CASSQAFRGGGYTF,TGCGCCAGCAGCCAAGCTTTCAGGGGTGGTGGCTACACCTTC
15,TRBV5-1,TRBJ1-1,.,.,CASSPGGSLNTEAFF,TGCGCCAGCAGCCCTGGCGGGTCCCTGAACACTGAAGCTTTCTTT
15,TRBV6-1,TRBJ1-5,.,.,CASSEALGGNQPQHF,TGTGCCAGCAGTGAAGCGCTGGGAGGCAATCAGCCCCAGCATTTT
15,TRBV4-1,TRBJ1-3,.,few,CASNLGGSSGNTIYF,TGCGCCAGCAACCTTGGGGGGAGCTCTGGAAACACCATATATTTT
13,TRBV19,TRBJ2-4,TRBD1,.,CASSTGQGNIQYF,TGTGCCAGTAGTACGGGACAGGGAAACATTCAGTACTTC
15,TRBV5-1,TRBJ2-7,TRBD2,.,CASSPQTSGVYEQYF,TGCGCCAGCAGCCCGCAGACTAGCGGAGTCTACGAGCAGTACTTC
13,TRBV6-6,TRBJ2-1,TRBD2,.,CAGGRGDYNEQFF,TGTGCCGGTGGGCGGGGGGATTACAATGAGCAGTTCTTC